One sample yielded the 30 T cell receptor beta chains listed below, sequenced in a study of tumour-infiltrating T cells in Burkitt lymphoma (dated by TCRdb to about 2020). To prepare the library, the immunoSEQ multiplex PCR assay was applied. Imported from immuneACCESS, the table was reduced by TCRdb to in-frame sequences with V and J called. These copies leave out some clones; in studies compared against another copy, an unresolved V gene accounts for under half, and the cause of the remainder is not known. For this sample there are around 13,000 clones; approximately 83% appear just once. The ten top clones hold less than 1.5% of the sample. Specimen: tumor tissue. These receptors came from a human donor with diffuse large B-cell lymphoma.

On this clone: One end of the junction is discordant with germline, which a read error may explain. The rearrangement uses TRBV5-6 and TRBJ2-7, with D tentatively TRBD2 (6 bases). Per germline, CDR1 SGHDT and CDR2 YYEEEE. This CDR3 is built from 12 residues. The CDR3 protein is CASSLASGTLVF. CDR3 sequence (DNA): TGTGCCAGCAGCTTGGCGTCCGGGACTTTAGTCTTC.

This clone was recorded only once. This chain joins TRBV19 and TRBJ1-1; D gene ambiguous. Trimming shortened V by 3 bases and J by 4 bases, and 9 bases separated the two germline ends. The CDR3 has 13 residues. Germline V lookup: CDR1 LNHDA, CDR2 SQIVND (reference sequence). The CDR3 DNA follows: TGTGCCAGTAGTATTCGGGAGAGCACTGAAGCTTTCTTT. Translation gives CASSIRESTEAFF.

Here the CDR3 DNA reads TGTGCCAGCAGCCAAGAGGGACTAGCGGGAGTCTCCTACGAGCAGTACTTC. Translation: CASSQEGLAGVSYEQYF. The gene calls are TRBV14 and TRBJ2-7, with TRBD2 identical over 14 bases. Germline V gene lookup returns CDR1 SGHDN and CDR2 FVKESK. After removal of 0 bases from V and 0 bases from J, the junction contained 1 base not matched to a gene. The CDR3 extends over 17 amino acids.

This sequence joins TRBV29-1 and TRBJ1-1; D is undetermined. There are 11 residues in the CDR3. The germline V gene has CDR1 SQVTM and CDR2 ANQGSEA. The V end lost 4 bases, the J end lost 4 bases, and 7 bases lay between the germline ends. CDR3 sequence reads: CSVVRPTEAFF. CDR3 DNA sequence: TGCAGCGTTGTCCGACCCACTGAAGCTTTCTTT.

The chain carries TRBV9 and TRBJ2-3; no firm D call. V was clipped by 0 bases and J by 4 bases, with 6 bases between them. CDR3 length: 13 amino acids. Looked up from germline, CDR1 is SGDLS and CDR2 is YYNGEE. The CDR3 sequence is CASSVARADTQYF. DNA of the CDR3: TGTGCCAGCAGCGTAGCCCGGGCAGATACGCAGTATTTT.

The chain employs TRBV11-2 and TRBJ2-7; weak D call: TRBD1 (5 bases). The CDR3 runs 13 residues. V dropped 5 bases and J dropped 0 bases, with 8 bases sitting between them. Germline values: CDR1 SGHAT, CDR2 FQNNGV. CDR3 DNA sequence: TGTGCCAGCAGCCGCGACAGCTCCTACGAGCAGTACTTC. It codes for CASSRDSSYEQYF. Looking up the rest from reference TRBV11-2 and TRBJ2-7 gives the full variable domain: EAGVAQSPRYKIIEKRQSVAFWCNPISGHATLYWYQQILGQGPKLLIQFQNNGVVDDSQLPKDRFSAERLKGVDSTLKIQPAKLEDSAVYLCASSRDSSYEQYFGPGTRLTVT.

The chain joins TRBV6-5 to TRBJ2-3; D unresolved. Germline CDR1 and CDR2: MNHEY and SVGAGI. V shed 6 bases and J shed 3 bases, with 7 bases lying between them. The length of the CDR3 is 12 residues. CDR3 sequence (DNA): TGTGCCAGCAGGGGCGGAACAGATACGCAGTATTTT. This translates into CASRGGTDTQYF.

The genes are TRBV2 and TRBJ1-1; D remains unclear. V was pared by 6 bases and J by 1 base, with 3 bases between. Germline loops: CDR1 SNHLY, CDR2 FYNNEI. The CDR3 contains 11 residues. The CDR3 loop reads CASSRNTEAFF. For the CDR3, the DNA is TGTGCCAGCAGCAGGAACACTGAAGCTTTCTTT.

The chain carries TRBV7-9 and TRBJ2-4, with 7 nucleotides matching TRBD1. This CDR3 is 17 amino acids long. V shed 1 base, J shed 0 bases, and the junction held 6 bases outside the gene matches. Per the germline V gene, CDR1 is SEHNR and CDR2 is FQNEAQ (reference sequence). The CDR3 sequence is CASSLDLGQLAKNIQYF. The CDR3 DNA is TGTGCCAGCAGCTTAGATTTGGGACAGTTAGCCAAAAACATTCAGTACTTC.

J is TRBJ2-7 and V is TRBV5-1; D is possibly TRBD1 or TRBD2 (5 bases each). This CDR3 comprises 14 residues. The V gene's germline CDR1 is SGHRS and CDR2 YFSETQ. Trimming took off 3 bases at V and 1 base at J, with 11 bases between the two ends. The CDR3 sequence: CASSWGPKSYEQYF. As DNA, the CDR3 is TGCGCCAGCAGCTGGGGACCAAAATCCTACGAGCAGTACTTC.

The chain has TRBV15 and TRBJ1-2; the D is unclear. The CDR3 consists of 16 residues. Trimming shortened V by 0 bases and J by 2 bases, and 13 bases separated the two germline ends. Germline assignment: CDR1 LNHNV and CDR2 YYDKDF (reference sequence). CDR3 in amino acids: CATSRDLVVRNYGYTF. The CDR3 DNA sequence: TGTGCCACCAGCAGAGATCTGGTGGTAAGAAACTATGGCTACACCTTC.

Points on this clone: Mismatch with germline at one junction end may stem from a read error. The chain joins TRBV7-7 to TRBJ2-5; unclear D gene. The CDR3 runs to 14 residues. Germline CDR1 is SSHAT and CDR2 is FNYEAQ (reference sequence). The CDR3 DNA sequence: TGTGCTAGCAGCTTTCTAACGGGCCAAGAGACCCAGTACTTC. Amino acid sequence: CASSFLTGQETQYF. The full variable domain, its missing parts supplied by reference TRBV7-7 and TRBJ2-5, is GAGVSQSPRYKVTKRGQDVTLRCDPISSHATLYWYQQALGQGPEFLTYFNYEAQPDKSGLPSDRFSAERPEGSISTLTIQRTEQRDSAMYRCASSFLTGQETQYFGPGTRLLVL.

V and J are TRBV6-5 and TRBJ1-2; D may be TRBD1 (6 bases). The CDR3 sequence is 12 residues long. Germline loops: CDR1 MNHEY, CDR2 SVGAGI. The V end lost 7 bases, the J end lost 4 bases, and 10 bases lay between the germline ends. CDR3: CASTDRTYGYTF. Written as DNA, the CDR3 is TGTGCCAGCACCGACAGGACCTATGGCTACACCTTC.

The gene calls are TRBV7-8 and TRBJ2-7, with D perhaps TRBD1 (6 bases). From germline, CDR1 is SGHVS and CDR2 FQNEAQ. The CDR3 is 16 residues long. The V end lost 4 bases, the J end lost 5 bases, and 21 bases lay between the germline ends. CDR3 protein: CASSSEGPGVVNEQYF. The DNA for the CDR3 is TGTGCCAGCAGCTCAGAGGGGCCAGGGGTTGTCAACGAGCAGTACTTC.

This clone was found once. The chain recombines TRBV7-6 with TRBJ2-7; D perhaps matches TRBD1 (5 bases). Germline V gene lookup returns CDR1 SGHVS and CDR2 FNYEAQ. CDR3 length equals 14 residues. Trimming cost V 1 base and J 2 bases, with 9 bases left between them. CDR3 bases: TGTGCCAGCAGCTTAGAGACAGAACCCTACGAGCAGTACTTC. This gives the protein CASSLETEPYEQYF. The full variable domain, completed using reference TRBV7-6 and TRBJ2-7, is GAGVSQSPRYKVTKRGQDVALRCDPISGHVSLYWYRQALGQGPEFLTYFNYEAQQDKSGLPNDRFSAERPEGSISTLTIQRTEQRDSAMYRCASSLETEPYEQYFGPGTRLTVT.

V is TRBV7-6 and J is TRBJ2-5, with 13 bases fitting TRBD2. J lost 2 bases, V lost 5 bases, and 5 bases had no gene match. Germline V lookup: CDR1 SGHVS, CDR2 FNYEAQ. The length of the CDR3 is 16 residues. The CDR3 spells CASSPWTSGGQETQYF. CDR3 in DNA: TGTGCCAGCAGCCCCTGGACTAGCGGGGGACAAGAGACCCAGTACTTC.

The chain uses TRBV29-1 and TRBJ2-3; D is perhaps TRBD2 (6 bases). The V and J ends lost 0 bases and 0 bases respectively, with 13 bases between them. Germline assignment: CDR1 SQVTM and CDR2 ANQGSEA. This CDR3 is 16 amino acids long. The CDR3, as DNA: TGCAGCGTTGAAGATTGGGGGGAGTTGAGCACAGATACGCAGTATTTT. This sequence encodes CSVEDWGELSTDTQYF.

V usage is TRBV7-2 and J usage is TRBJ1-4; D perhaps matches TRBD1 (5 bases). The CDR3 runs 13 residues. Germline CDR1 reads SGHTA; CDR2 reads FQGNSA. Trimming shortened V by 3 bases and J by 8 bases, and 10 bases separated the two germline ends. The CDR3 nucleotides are TGTGCCAGCAGCTTCGGGACTAGGGAAAAACTGTTTTTT. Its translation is CASSFGTREKLFF.

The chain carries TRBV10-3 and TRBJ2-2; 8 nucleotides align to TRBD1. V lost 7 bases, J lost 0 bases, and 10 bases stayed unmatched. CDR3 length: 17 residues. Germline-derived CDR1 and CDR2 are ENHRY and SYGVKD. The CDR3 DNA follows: TGTGCCATCATCCCCGGACAGGGACCACCGAACACCGGGGAGCTGTTTTTT. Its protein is CAIIPGQGPPNTGELFF.

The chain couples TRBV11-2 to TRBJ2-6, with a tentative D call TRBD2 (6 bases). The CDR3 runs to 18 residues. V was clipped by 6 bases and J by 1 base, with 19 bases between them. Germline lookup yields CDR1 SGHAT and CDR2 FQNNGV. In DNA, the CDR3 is TGTGCCAGCAGTTTAACGGGGGATGTTACTTCTGGGGCCAACGTCCTGACTTTC. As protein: CASSLTGDVTSGANVLTF.

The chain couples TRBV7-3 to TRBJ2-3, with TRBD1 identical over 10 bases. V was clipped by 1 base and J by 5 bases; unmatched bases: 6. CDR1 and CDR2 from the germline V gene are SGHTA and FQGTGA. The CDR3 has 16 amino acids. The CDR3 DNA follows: TGTGCCAGCAGCTTAATGGCGGGGGACAGGGGAGATACGCAGTATTTT. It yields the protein CASSLMAGDRGDTQYF.

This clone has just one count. The CDR3 bases are TGTGCCAGTAAATGGACGGATAGCAATCAGCCCCAGCATTTT. The encoded protein is CASKWTDSNQPQHF. The genes are TRBV19 and TRBJ1-5; no definite D call. CDR3 length: 14 residues. Trimming removed 7 bases from V and 0 bases from J, with 10 bases in between. The germline CDR1 and CDR2 sequences are LNHDA and SQIVND (reference sequence). Full variable domain (missing parts from reference TRBV19 and TRBJ1-5): DGGITQSPKYLFRKEGQNVTLSCEQNLNHDAMYWYRQDPGQGLRLIYYSQIVNDFQKGDIAEGYSVSREKKESFPLTVTSAQKNPTAFYLCASKWTDSNQPQHFGDGTRLSIL.

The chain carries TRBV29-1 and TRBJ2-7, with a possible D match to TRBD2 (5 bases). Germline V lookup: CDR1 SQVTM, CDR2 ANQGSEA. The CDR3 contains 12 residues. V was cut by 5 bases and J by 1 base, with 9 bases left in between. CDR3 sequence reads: CSVRRGSYEQYF. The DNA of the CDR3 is TGCAGCGTTAGACGAGGGTCCTACGAGCAGTACTTC.

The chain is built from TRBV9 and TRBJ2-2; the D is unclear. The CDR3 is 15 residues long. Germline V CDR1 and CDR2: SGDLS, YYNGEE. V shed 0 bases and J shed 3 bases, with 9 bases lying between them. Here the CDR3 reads CASSVGGSDTGELFF. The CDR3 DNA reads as TGTGCCAGCAGCGTAGGAGGTTCGGACACCGGGGAGCTGTTTTTT. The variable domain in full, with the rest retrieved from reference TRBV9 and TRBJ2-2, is DSGVTQTPKHLITATGQRVTLRCSPRSGDLSVYWYQQSLDQGLQFLIQYYNGEERAKGNILERFSAQQFPDLHSELNLSSLELGDSALYFCASSVGGSDTGELFFGEGSRLTVL.

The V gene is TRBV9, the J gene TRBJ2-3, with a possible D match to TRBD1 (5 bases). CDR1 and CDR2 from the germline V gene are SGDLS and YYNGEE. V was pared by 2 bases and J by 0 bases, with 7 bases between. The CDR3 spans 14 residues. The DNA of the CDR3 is TGTGCCAGCAGCGTGCAGGGAAGCACAGATACGCAGTATTTT. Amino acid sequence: CASSVQGSTDTQYF.

CDR3 bases: TGTGCCAGCAGCGTAGCGCCCAGGACGGACAGAAATTCACCCCTCCACTTT. This encodes CASSVAPRTDRNSPLHF. The V gene is TRBV9, the J gene TRBJ1-6, with a weak D call TRBD1 (6 bases). V lost 0 bases, J lost 7 bases, and 17 bases lay in between. The CDR3 is 17 amino acids. Germline V gene sequence: CDR1 SGDLS, CDR2 YYNGEE.

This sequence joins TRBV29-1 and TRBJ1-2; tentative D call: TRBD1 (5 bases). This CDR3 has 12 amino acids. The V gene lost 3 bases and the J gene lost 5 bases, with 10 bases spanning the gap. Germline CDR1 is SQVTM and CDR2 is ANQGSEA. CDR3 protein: CSVEAGSYGYTF. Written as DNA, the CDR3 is TGCAGCGTTGAGGCAGGGTCATATGGCTACACCTTC.

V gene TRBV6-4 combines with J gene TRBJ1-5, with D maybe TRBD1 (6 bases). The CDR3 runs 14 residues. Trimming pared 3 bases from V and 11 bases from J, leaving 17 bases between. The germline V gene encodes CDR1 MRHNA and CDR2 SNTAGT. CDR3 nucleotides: TGTGCCAGCAGTGAAAATCGGGGGCGTTGGGCCCAGCATTTT. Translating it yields CASSENRGRWAQHF.

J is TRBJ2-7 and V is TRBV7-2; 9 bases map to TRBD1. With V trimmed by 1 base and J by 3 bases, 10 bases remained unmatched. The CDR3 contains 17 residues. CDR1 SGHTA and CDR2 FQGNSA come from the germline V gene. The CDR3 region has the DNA TGTGCCAGCAGCTTAGTCGTAGGGACAGGGAGTAGCTACGAGCAGTACTTC. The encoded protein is CASSLVVGTGSSYEQYF.

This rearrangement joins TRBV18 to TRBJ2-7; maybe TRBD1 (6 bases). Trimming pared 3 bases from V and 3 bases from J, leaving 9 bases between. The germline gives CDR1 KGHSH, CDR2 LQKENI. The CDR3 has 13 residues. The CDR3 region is CASSPGQNYEQYF. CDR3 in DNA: TGTGCCAGCTCACCCGGACAGAACTACGAGCAGTACTTC.